The clone carrying this TCR delta chain was seen repeatedly, ten times or more. A far bigger clonotype differs at one base, so this is likely a read error. The sample carries other DNA sequences with the same CDR3. The sample comes from a study of γδ T cells in repeated Plasmodium falciparum infection. The germline V gene has CDR1 TVYSNPD and CDR2 GDNSRS (reference sequence). The CDR3 has 17 residues. TCRdb reprocessed the multiplex PCR reads through CATT. The profile shows tens of thousands of delta-chain clones, roughly 2% of them singletons. Bulk repertoires came from Vgamma9/Vdelta2+ or Vdelta2-negative gammadelta T cells flow-sorted from PBMC.

The chain joins TRDV3 to TRDJ1; 9 nucleotides line up with TRDD3. Sample: gamma-delta T cells from blood. This TCR was sampled from a pool of human donors (malaria-infected and uninfected, not separated). In DNA form, the CDR3 reads TGTGCCCTTGATCTCCGGGGGATACCTCTTCGCACCGACAAACTCATCTTT. This translates into CALDLRGIPLRTDKLIF.